The 30 T cell receptor beta chains presented below share a single source sample, sequenced in a study of T cells in localized non-small cell lung cancer. Assay used: immunoSEQ multiplex PCR; TCRdb lists only in-frame clones, some missing. Of approximately 61,000 clones in the sample, roughly 90% were seen once. The input for sequencing was peripheral blood, taken before any cancer treatment. These receptors all come from a woman between 35 and 75 years old with stage I lung adenocarcinoma.

The genes are TRBV5-6 and TRBJ1-3; weak D call: TRBD1 (6 bases). This CDR3 region has 16 residues. Germline V gene data show CDR1 as SGHDT and CDR2 as YYEEEE. Between the trimmed V and J ends, which lost 1 base and 0 bases, there was a span of 11 bases. CDR3 coding DNA: TGTGCCAGCAGCTTGTACAGGGCCCCCTCTGGAAACACCATATATTTT. The encoded protein is CASSLYRAPSGNTIYF.

This chain links TRBV29-1 with TRBJ2-3; possibly TRBD1 for D (6 bases). This CDR3 comprises 14 residues. Trimming took off 5 bases at V and 2 bases at J, with 14 bases between the two ends. In germline, CDR1 is SQVTM, CDR2 ANQGSEA. The CDR3 nucleotides are TGCAGCGTTCGAGGGGGAATTGCCACAGATACGCAGTATTTT. This codes for CSVRGGIATDTQYF.

The chain links TRBV11-2 to TRBJ1-4, with TRBD1 as a possible D gene (5 bases). Per the germline V gene, CDR1 is SGHAT and CDR2 is FQNNGV. The CDR3 loop spans 15 amino acids. The V end was cut by 0 bases, the J end by 7 bases, with 12 bases between. CDR3 sequence (DNA): TGTGCCAGCAGCTTAGATCCAGGGCGGGGTGAAAAACTGTTTTTT. It is translated as CASSLDPGRGEKLFF.

The genes are TRBV5-1 and TRBJ2-5, with 8 positions matching TRBD1. Germline trimming cut 4 bases from V and 5 bases from J; bases unmatched to any gene: 7. Germline-derived CDR1 and CDR2 are SGHRS and YFSETQ. There are 14 residues in the CDR3. CDR3 sequence (DNA): TGCGCCAGCAGCCCCGGGACAGGATCGGAGACCCAGTACTTC. It is translated as CASSPGTGSETQYF.

The rearrangement joins TRBV19 to TRBJ1-3; D unresolved. Trimming pared 5 bases from V and 3 bases from J, leaving 8 bases between. The CDR3 has 13 residues. Germline V gene lookup returns CDR1 LNHDA and CDR2 SQIVND (reference sequence). DNA of the CDR3: TGTGCCAGTAGTTACGGAGGTGGAAACACCATATATTTT. Encoded protein: CASSYGGGNTIYF.

V gene TRBV11-2 combines with J gene TRBJ2-5, with D possibly matching TRBD1 (6 bases). Per germline, CDR1 SGHAT and CDR2 FQNNGV. V was pared by 0 bases and J by 5 bases, with 13 bases between. The CDR3 is 15 residues long. The CDR3 sequence: CASSLEGRGGETQYF. CDR3 nucleotide sequence: TGTGCCAGCAGCTTAGAAGGCAGGGGTGGGGAGACCCAGTACTTC.

This clone was seen a handful of times. The chain combines TRBV16 with TRBJ1-5; weak D call: TRBD1 (5 bases). Per germline, CDR1 KGHSY and CDR2 FQNENV. This CDR3 region has 15 residues. V dropped 2 bases and J dropped 7 bases, with 15 bases sitting between them. CDR3: CASSQSGAGGQPQHF. The DNA of the CDR3 is TGTGCCAGCAGCCAAAGCGGGGCAGGCGGGCAGCCCCAGCATTTT.

This clone has just one count. The chain couples TRBV14 to TRBJ2-1; 12 bases match TRBD2. Germline trimming cut 0 bases from V and 15 bases from J; bases unmatched to any gene: 18. The CDR3 is 18 amino acids. CDR1 and CDR2 (germline): SGHDN, FVKESK. CDR3 DNA: TGTGCCAGCAGCCAAGATGCGGTACTAGCGGGGGGCCCTAAACGGTGGTTCTTC. Translation gives CASSQDAVLAGGPKRWFF.

The chain joins TRBV7-2 to TRBJ1-2; D perhaps matches TRBD1 (6 bases). The CDR3 runs 18 residues. CDR1 is SGHTA, CDR2 FQGNSA, per germline. With 5 bases removed from V and 0 bases from J, the gap between germline ends came to 22 bases. The CDR3 DNA reads as TGTGCCAGCAGCAACAATCGGCAGGGGAGTTTTTCTAACTATGGCTACACCTTC. This codes for CASSNNRQGSFSNYGYTF.

The chain recombines TRBV29-1 with TRBJ1-2; 7 bases align to TRBD1. The CDR3 extends over 14 amino acids. The J segment lost 4 bases and the V segment lost 1 base, leaving 6 bases of the junction unmatched. CDR1 and CDR2 from the germline V gene are SQVTM and ANQGSEA. The CDR3 region has the DNA TGCAGCGTTGAAGGACCAGGGGGGGGCTATGGCTACACCTTC. It specifies CSVEGPGGGYGYTF.

This chain links TRBV28 with TRBJ1-1; possible D gene TRBD1, 5 bases. The V gene's germline CDR1 is MDHEN and CDR2 SYDVKM. The CDR3 runs 14 residues. The germline V and J ends were trimmed by 5 bases and 0 bases, with 10 bases remaining between them. CDR3 DNA: TGTGCCAGCAGTCCAGGGAGGATGAACACTGAAGCTTTCTTT. It encodes CASSPGRMNTEAFF.

V and J are TRBV4-2 and TRBJ2-5, with a possible D match to TRBD1 (6 bases). This CDR3 has 15 residues. The germline V and J ends were trimmed by 0 bases and 9 bases, with 17 bases remaining between them. Per germline, CDR1 LGHNA and CDR2 YNFKEQ. The CDR3 protein is CASSQDPTGLSAQYF. The DNA of the CDR3 is TGTGCCAGCAGCCAAGATCCCACAGGGTTGAGCGCCCAGTACTTC.

V is TRBV5-1 and J is TRBJ2-5; D possibly corresponds to TRBD2 (5 bases). The V end was cut by 0 bases, the J end by 2 bases, with 14 bases between. In germline, CDR1 is SGHRS, CDR2 YFSETQ. CDR3 length equals 16 residues. The CDR3 loop reads CASSLDGRAGQETQYF. CDR3 bases: TGCGCCAGCAGCTTGGACGGGCGGGCAGGACAAGAGACCCAGTACTTC.

V usage is TRBV4-3 and J usage is TRBJ2-1; 8 nucleotides match TRBD2. Germline V gene sequence: CDR1 LGHNA, CDR2 YSLEER. The CDR3 loop spans 15 amino acids. With 0 bases clipped from V and 7 bases from J, the junction kept 5 bases outside the gene matches. As DNA, the CDR3 is TGCGCCAGCAGCCAAGAACGGGGGGGCTGGAATGAGCAGTTCTTC. As protein: CASSQERGGWNEQFF.

This chain links TRBV6-5 with TRBJ1-2, with 8 bases matching TRBD1. CDR1 is MNHEY, CDR2 SVGAGI, per germline. Losses at the gene ends were 2 bases for V and 4 bases for J; bases not matched to a gene: 9. The CDR3 runs to 16 residues. The CDR3 bases are TGTGCCAGCAGTTACACATTGACAGGGGCCCTCTATGGCTACACCTTC. It specifies CASSYTLTGALYGYTF.

The chain combines TRBV7-2 with TRBJ2-2; no clear D. Looked up from germline, CDR1 is SGHTA and CDR2 is FQGNSA. This CDR3 region has 14 residues. Trimming removed 5 bases at V and 0 bases at J, with 7 bases between. For the CDR3, the DNA is TGTGCCAGCAGCACAAAAACGAACACCGGGGAGCTGTTTTTT. It yields the protein CASSTKTNTGELFF.

This rearrangement joins TRBV10-1 to TRBJ1-3; 8 nucleotides match TRBD1. The ends lost 9 bases at V and 2 bases at J; junction bases unmatched: 6. The CDR3 is 14 residues long. Germline-derived CDR1 and CDR2 are WNHNN and SYGVQD (reference sequence). The CDR3 bases are TGCGCCAGAGACAGGGGACTCGCTGGAAACACCATATATTTT. Its translation is CARDRGLAGNTIYF.

V usage is TRBV7-3 and J usage is TRBJ2-1; no definite D call. This CDR3 contains 14 residues. The germline V gene has CDR1 SGHTA and CDR2 FQGTGA. V gave up 3 bases and J gave up 8 bases, with 14 bases separating them. In nucleotides, the CDR3 is TGTGCCAGCAGCTTTGATTGGACCCGCGATGAGCAGTTCTTC. It specifies CASSFDWTRDEQFF.

The V gene is TRBV6-6, the J gene TRBJ1-4; perhaps TRBD1 as D (5 bases). Germline assignment: CDR1 MNHNY and CDR2 SVGAGI (reference sequence). V lost 0 bases, J lost 12 bases, and 11 bases lay in between. The CDR3 is made up of 13 amino acids. CDR3 DNA: TGTGCCAGCAGTTACTCTACGGGGGGGGAACTGTTTTTT. Translation gives CASSYSTGGELFF.

This clone was observed a single time. The chain uses TRBV7-2 and TRBJ1-2, with no clear D. In germline, CDR1 is SGHTA, CDR2 FQGNSA. The CDR3 length is 13 residues. Trimming removed 5 bases from V and 8 bases from J, with 15 bases in between. The CDR3 DNA reads as TGTGCCAGCAGCCCGACCTCGGTCGGGGGCTACACCTTC. As protein: CASSPTSVGGYTF.

Notes on this clone: In the same sample, other DNA sequences code for this CDR3. The chain is built from TRBV5-1 and TRBJ2-6; D ambiguous. Trimming pared 0 bases from V and 1 base from J, leaving 8 bases between. This CDR3 is built from 16 residues. The germline CDR1 and CDR2 sequences are SGHRS and YFSETQ. Written as DNA, the CDR3 is TGCGCCAGCAGCTTGGATTCGGGTTCTGGGGCCAACGTCCTGACTTTC. Translated, it gives CASSLDSGSGANVLTF.

This chain connects TRBV6-5 to TRBJ1-6; 9 bases fit TRBD1. CDR1 and CDR2 (germline): MNHEY, SVGAGI. V lost 7 bases to trimming and J lost 7 bases; unmatched junction nucleotides: 8. The CDR3 sequence is 15 residues long. In DNA form, the CDR3 reads TGTGCCAGCAACGGGGACAGGGTGGGGAATTCACCCCTCCACTTT. Its translation is CASNGDRVGNSPLHF.

V usage is TRBV11-2 and J usage is TRBJ2-1; D unresolved. The V end lost 3 bases, the J end lost 3 bases, and 9 bases lay between the germline ends. The length of the CDR3 is 14 residues. Germline loops: CDR1 SGHAT, CDR2 FQNNGV. This CDR3 is CASSFSGHYNEQFF. In DNA, the CDR3 is TGTGCCAGCAGCTTCTCGGGCCACTACAATGAGCAGTTCTTC.

The chain employs TRBV5-4 and TRBJ1-1; perhaps TRBD1 as D (6 bases). The germline V gene has CDR1 SGHNT and CDR2 YYREEE (reference sequence). V shed 3 bases and J shed 2 bases, with 14 bases lying between them. The length of the CDR3 is 15 residues. CDR3 protein: CASSSTGQLNTEAFF. The CDR3 nucleotides read TGTGCCAGCAGCTCGACCGGACAGCTTAACACTGAAGCTTTCTTT. Based on the CDR3 plus reference TRBV5-4 and TRBJ1-1, the full variable domain is ETGVTQSPTHLIKTRGQQVTLRCSSQSGHNTVSWYQQALGQGPQFIFQYYREEENGRGNFPPRFSGLQFPNYSSELNVNALELDDSALYLCASSSTGQLNTEAFFGQGTRLTVV.

This clone was observed a handful of times. The V and J genes are TRBV25-1 and TRBJ2-7; D not certain. Germline V gene sequence: CDR1 MGHDK, CDR2 SYGVNS. The CDR3 is 11 amino acids. V lost 5 bases and J 4 bases, leaving 6 bases between the germline ends. The CDR3 loop is CASSQLYEQYF. For the CDR3, the DNA is TGTGCCAGCAGTCAGCTTTACGAGCAGTACTTC.

The chain joins TRBV28 to TRBJ1-1; D is perhaps TRBD1 (6 bases). V gave up 6 bases and J gave up 4 bases, with 15 bases separating them. CDR1 is MDHEN, CDR2 SYDVKM, per germline. The CDR3 is 14 amino acids. The DNA of the CDR3 is TGTGCCAGCAGCTCCACACAGGGTCCCACTGAAGCTTTCTTT. It codes for CASSSTQGPTEAFF.

V and J are TRBV19 and TRBJ2-1; 14 nucleotides align to TRBD2. Germline V lookup: CDR1 LNHDA, CDR2 SQIVND (reference sequence). V shed 5 bases and J 4 bases; nucleotides not matched to a gene: 7. The CDR3 runs 17 residues. The CDR3 region is CASSLRGTSGGYNEQFF. In nucleotides, the CDR3 is TGTGCCAGTAGTTTAAGGGGGACTAGCGGGGGATACAATGAGCAGTTCTTC.

This clone was seen a few times. The V call is TRBV14, the J call TRBJ2-2; D perhaps matches TRBD2 (6 bases). The CDR3 covers 14 residues. The V end lost 4 bases, the J end lost 5 bases, and 11 bases lay between the germline ends. From germline, CDR1 is SGHDN and CDR2 FVKESK. The DNA of the CDR3 is TGTGCCAGCAGCCTAGGAGGGCGAACCGGGGAGCTGTTTTTT. This encodes CASSLGGRTGELFF.

The rearrangement joins TRBV4-3 to TRBJ2-3; D is perhaps TRBD2 (7 bases). This CDR3 contains 16 residues. CDR1 is LGHNA and CDR2 is YSLEER in the germline V gene. V was pared by 0 bases and J by 4 bases, with 14 bases between. The CDR3 DNA follows: TGCGCCAGCAGCCAAGAAGTGGGGGGGGGCCCAGATACGCAGTATTTT. It specifies CASSQEVGGGPDTQYF.

V usage is TRBV2 and J usage is TRBJ1-2, with 9 bases fitting TRBD1. The CDR3 loop spans 14 amino acids. J was trimmed by 2 bases and V by 6 bases; bases with no gene match: 4. Germline V gene sequence: CDR1 SNHLY, CDR2 FYNNEI. CDR3 in amino acids: CASRGDRVNYGYTF. The CDR3 DNA reads TGTGCCAGCAGAGGGGACAGGGTCAACTATGGCTACACCTTC.